The 7 T cell receptor beta chains below all came from one sample that was sequenced in a study of T cell changes during pregnancy in multiple sclerosis. Only in-frame clones appear in the TCRdb table, and some are missing; sequencing was by immunoSEQ multiplex PCR. The sample contains 65,000 to 95,000 clones, about nine tenths of which appear only once. The specimen was peripheral blood, collected before pregnancy. Receptors originate from a female donor with multiple sclerosis, enrolled in a pregnancy study.

The chain is built from TRBV30 and TRBJ2-7; maybe TRBD1 (7 bases). The CDR3 covers 14 residues. V lost 2 bases and J 3 bases, leaving 14 bases between the germline ends. The germline V gene encodes CDR1 GTSNPN and CDR2 SVGIG (reference sequence). In DNA form, the CDR3 reads TGTGCCTGGAGTCGGCCAGGGGGGATCTACGAGCAGTACTTC. This sequence encodes CAWSRPGGIYEQYF. The full variable domain, in which reference TRBV30 and TRBJ2-7 provide the parts outside the CDR3, is SQTIHQWPATLVQPVGSPLSLECTVEGTSNPNLYWYRQAAGRGLQLLFYSVGIGQISSEVPQNLSASRPQDRQFILSSKKLLLSDSGFYLCAWSRPGGIYEQYFGPGTRLTVT.

The chain joins TRBV9 to TRBJ2-1; D is perhaps TRBD1 (6 bases). The germline V and J ends were trimmed by 4 bases and 9 bases, with 20 bases remaining between them. CDR1 is SGDLS, CDR2 YYNGEE, per germline. CDR3 length: 15 amino acids. The CDR3 spells CASSPTRGYGTEQFF. In DNA form, the CDR3 reads TGTGCCAGCAGCCCTACCAGGGGATACGGCACTGAGCAGTTCTTC. Based on the CDR3 plus reference TRBV9 and TRBJ2-1, the full variable domain is DSGVTQTPKHLITATGQRVTLRCSPRSGDLSVYWYQQSLDQGLQFLIQYYNGEERAKGNILERFSAQQFPDLHSELNLSSLELGDSALYFCASSPTRGYGTEQFFGPGTRLTVL.

The V and J genes are TRBV5-1 and TRBJ2-3, with TRBD1 matching over 7 bases. Germline values: CDR1 SGHRS, CDR2 YFSETQ. CDR3 length equals 15 residues. J gave up 5 bases and V 1 base, and 7 bases lay outside the gene matches. The CDR3 here is CASSLTGDRRDTQYF. The CDR3 DNA is TGCGCCAGCAGCTTGACAGGGGATCGCAGAGATACGCAGTATTTT.

The CDR3 reads CASSYTIQGAGGYTF. Written as DNA, the CDR3 is TGTGCCAGCAGTTACACTATCCAGGGGGCGGGCGGCTACACCTTC. The V gene is TRBV6-5, the J gene TRBJ1-2; 8 bases are shared with TRBD1. V lost 2 bases, J lost 8 bases, and 10 bases stayed unmatched. Per the germline V gene, CDR1 is MNHEY and CDR2 is SVGAGI. The CDR3 has 15 residues.

The chain employs TRBV29-1 and TRBJ1-1; 10 bases fit TRBD1. With V trimmed by 7 bases and J by 1 base, 6 bases remained unmatched. CDR1 and CDR2 (germline): SQVTM, ANQGSEA. The CDR3 totals 14 residues. In nucleotides, the CDR3 is TGCAGCGGCGCCGGGACAGGGGCGAACACTGAAGCTTTCTTT. This gives the protein CSGAGTGANTEAFF.

The genes are TRBV7-8 and TRBJ1-3, with a weak D call TRBD1 (6 bases). The germline V gene encodes CDR1 SGHVS and CDR2 FQNEAQ. The CDR3 is made up of 18 amino acids. Deletions cut 1 base from V and 3 bases from J, with 19 bases between. The CDR3 DNA reads as TGTGCCAGCAGCTTAGGTGTCAGGGGATTATCTTTTGGAAACACCATATATTTT. This gives the protein CASSLGVRGLSFGNTIYF.

The V and J genes are TRBV29-1 and TRBJ2-5; 7 bases line up with TRBD1. There are 13 residues in the CDR3. Per germline, CDR1 SQVTM and CDR2 ANQGSEA. V lost 4 bases, J lost 4 bases, and 6 bases stayed unmatched. The CDR3 region has the DNA TGCAGCGTTGGACAGGGAAGAGGAGAGACCCAGTACTTC. The encoded protein is CSVGQGRGETQYF.